The rows below give T cell receptor beta chains drawn from one sample of a study of molecular identifiers for immune sequencing clone quantification. TCRdb fed the PCR reads into MiXCR, producing one record per CDR3 protein. Of around 300,000 distinct CDR3 sequences in the sample, 24% were seen once. Sequencing input: naive CD8+ T cells from blood, with Jurkat cell RNA spiked in. The source is a human donor in good health. Some libraries in this study had Jurkat cell RNA spiked in. The CDR3 runs from the conserved cysteine through the conserved F or W. The D gene is left open where the match is weak. Size tells how often a clone was seen (once, few, many) or the class of an expanded clone, and some rows leave it out.

J,D,V,size,CDR3,DNA
TRBJ2-6,TRBD1,TRBV7-2,.,CASSVGTVPSGANVLTF,TGTGCCAGCAGCGTTGGGACAGTACCGTCTGGGGCCAACGTCCTGACTTTC
TRBJ2-4,TRBD2,TRBV29-1,many,CSVVGGRADIQYF,TGCAGCGTTGTGGGCGGGAGGGCTGACATTCAGTACTTC
TRBJ1-6,.,TRBV5-1,once,CASSLSGGLPLHF,TGCGCCAGCAGCTTGAGCGGAGGCCTACCCCTCCACTTT
TRBJ2-5,.,TRBV3-1,.,CASSHSGARIPNQETQYF,TGTGCCAGCAGCCATTCCGGGGCTCGTATTCCCAATCAAGAGACCCAGTACTTC
TRBJ1-5,.,TRBV4-3,few,CACSPEIGNQPQHF,TGCGCCTGCAGCCCCGAAATCGGCAATCAGCCCCAGCATTTT
TRBJ2-1,.,TRBV27,few,CASSFLGILSYNEQFF,TGTGCCAGCAGTTTCCTTGGAATCCTTTCCTACAATGAGCAGTTCTTC
TRBJ1-1,.,TRBV14,few,CASSQDTFRAFF,TGTGCCAGCAGCCAGGACACCTTTCGAGCTTTCTTT
TRBJ2-5,TRBD2,TRBV20-1,few,CSASYLLAMYQETQYF,TGCAGTGCTAGCTACCTACTAGCGATGTACCAAGAGACCCAGTACTTC
TRBJ1-5,.,TRBV28,few,CASSIGFRASPYSNQPQHF,TGTGCCAGCAGCATTGGGTTCAGGGCGAGCCCCTATAGCAATCAGCCCCAGCATTTT
TRBJ1-1,.,TRBV5-4,many,CASSLVGDTTEAFF,TGTGCCAGCAGCTTGGTTGGGGATACCACTGAAGCTTTCTTT